The sequence of this TCR beta chain was determined in a study of siplizumab effects on memory and regulatory T cells. About this clone: Its specificity is unknown.

TCRdb's table, derived via immunoSEQ multiplex PCR, lists solely in-frame clones and lacks some. In the table there are approximately 12,000 clones, 40% to 50% of which are singletons. Trimming stripped 1 base from V and 5 bases from J, with 14 bases between. The CDR3 extends over 15 amino acids. The V gene's germline CDR1 is MNHEY and CDR2 SVGAGI. Broader study findings: Most alloreactive clones went unmapped to unstimulated subsets; only a minor fraction mapped. Among sequences traceable to unstimulated CD4+ memory cells, alloreactive ones were significantly reduced by siplizumab.

Coculture of mixed lymphocyte reaction cells was performed at 37°C for 5 to 7 days. Source material: CFSE-low (dividing) CD8+ T cells sorted from an allogeneic mixed lymphocyte reaction. The J gene is TRBJ2-5, the V gene TRBV6-5, with D tentatively TRBD1 (6 bases). This TCR derives from a human donor in good health; the cells came from an allogeneic mixed lymphocyte reaction. Some clones in this sample may be carry-over from other donors' samples. CDR3 coding DNA: TGTGCCAGCAGTTACTTCCAGGGGAGTCGGGAGACCCAGTACTTC. Its translation: CASSYFQGSRETQYF.